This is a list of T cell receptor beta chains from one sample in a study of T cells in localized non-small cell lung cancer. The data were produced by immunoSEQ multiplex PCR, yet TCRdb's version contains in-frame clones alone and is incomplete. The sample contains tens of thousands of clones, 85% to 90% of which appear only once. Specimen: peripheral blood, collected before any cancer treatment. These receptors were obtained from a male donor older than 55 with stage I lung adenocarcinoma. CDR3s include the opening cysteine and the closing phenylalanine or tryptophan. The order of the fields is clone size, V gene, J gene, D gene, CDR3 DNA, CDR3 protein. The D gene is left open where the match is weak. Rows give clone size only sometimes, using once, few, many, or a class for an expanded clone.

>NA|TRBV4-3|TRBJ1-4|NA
TGCGCCAGCAGCCAAGGGGTGGCAGGGCTTAATGAAAAACTGTTTTTT
CASSQGVAGLNEKLFF
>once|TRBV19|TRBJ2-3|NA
TGTGCCAGTAGTCCTTCTCGGAATACGCAGTATTTT
CASSPSRNTQYF
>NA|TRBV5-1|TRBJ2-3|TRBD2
TGCGCCAGCAGCTTGGGACTAGCGGGGTCCACAGATACGCAGTATTTT
CASSLGLAGSTDTQYF
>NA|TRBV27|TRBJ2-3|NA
TGTGCCAGCAGTTTATTTGGGAGACAGCCCACAGATACGCAGTATTTT
CASSLFGRQPTDTQYF
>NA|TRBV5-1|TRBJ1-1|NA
TGCGCCACCCATCTCGGGACCGCGAACACTGAAGCTTTCTTT
CATHLGTANTEAFF
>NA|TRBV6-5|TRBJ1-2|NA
TGTGCCAGCAGTCCTTCCGGGGGGAGTGACTATGGCTACACCTTC
CASSPSGGSDYGYTF
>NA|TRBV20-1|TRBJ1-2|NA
TGCAGTGCTCCTACCGGGGCCATCTTCACCTTC
CSAPTGAIFTF
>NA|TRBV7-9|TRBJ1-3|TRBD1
TGTGCCAGCAGCTTAGGCGGGACAGGTGGAAACACCATATATTTT
CASSLGGTGGNTIYF
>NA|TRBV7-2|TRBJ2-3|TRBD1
TGTGCCAGCAGCTTCCTTTCGACAGGGGGGAGGTCAGATACGCAGTATTTT
CASSFLSTGGRSDTQYF
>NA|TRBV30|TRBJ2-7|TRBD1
TGTGCCTGGAGTGTAGGACAGGGGCAGTACTTC
CAWSVGQGQYF
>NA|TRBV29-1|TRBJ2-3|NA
TGCAGCGTTGATGGCAGGGGAGATACGCAGTATTTT
CSVDGRGDTQYF
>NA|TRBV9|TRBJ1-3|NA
TGTGCCAGCAGCGTAGAGGAGGGAAACACCATATATTTT
CASSVEEGNTIYF
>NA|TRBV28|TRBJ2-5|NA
TGTGCCAGCAGCGAGAGGGCAGGGCTGTATAGAGAGACCCAGTACTTC
CASSERAGLYRETQYF
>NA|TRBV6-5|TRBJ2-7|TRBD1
TGTGCCAGCAGGGGGACAGGGACCTACGAGCAGTACTTC
CASRGTGTYEQYF
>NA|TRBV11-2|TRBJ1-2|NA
TGTGCCAGCAGCTTAGATTCCCCCCTCCGACGGGGAGTACTGAACTATGGCTACACCTTC
CASSLDSPLRRGVLNYGYTF
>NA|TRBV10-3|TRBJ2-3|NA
TGTGCCATCAGTGAGTCAAGACGGGGGGCCGGAGCCGGAAGGACAGATACGCAGTATTTT
CAISESRRGAGAGRTDTQYF
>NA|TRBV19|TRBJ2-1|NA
TGTGCCACCACGTGGGGGACCCTAGCCGAGGGTGAGCAGTTCTTC
CATTWGTLAEGEQFF
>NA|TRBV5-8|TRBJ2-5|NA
TGTGCCAGCAGCTTGGGGACAGCCCCGAACACCGAGACCCAGTACTTC
CASSLGTAPNTETQYF
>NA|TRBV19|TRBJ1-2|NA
TGTGCCAGTAGGACACTGAACTATGGCTACACCTTC
CASRTLNYGYTF
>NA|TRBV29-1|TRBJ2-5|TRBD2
TGCAGCGTTGGGCCTTTACCGGGAGGGGAGACCCAGTACTTC
CSVGPLPGGETQYF
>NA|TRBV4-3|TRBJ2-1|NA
TGCGCCAGCAGCCAAGATCTGGCTGCGGATGAGCAGTTCTTC
CASSQDLAADEQFF
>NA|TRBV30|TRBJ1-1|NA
TGTGCCTGGAGTGTATTTGCTCCGGCGTTGGGGGAGAACACTGAAGCTTTCTTT
CAWSVFAPALGENTEAFF
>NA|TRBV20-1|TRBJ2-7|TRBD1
TGCAGTGCTAAGACAGGGCGGGTTGAGTACTTC
CSAKTGRVEYF
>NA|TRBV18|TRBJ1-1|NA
TGTGCCAGCTCACCCGAGGGCGGCGGAACGAACACTGAAGCTTTCTTT
CASSPEGGGTNTEAFF
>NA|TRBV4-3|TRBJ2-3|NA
TGCGCCAGCAGCCAAATAACGCCGGGGGCGCAAGATACGCAGTATTTT
CASSQITPGAQDTQYF
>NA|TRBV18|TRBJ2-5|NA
TGTGCCAGCTCGCGAGCGGCGTACCAAGAGACCCAGTACTTC
CASSRAAYQETQYF
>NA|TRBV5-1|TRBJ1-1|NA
TGCGCCAGCAGCTTCCCGGATGGGGGGAGGGCTGAAGCTTTCTTT
CASSFPDGGRAEAFF
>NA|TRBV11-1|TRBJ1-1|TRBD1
TGTGCCAGCAGCTTGGACAGGGCCCTATCTTCGAACACTGAAGCTTTCTTT
CASSLDRALSSNTEAFF
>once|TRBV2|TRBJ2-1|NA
TGTGCCAGCAGGAGCCTGGGGGCCGGGGAAGGGAATGAGCAGTTCTTC
CASRSLGAGEGNEQFF
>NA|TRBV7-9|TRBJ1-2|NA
TGTGCCAGCAGCCGGACAGCAGGCTACACCTTC
CASSRTAGYTF
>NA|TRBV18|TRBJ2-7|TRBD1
TGTGCCAGCTCACCACAGGGGGCCTCCTACGAGCAGTACTTC
CASSPQGASYEQYF
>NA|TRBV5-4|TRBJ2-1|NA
TGTGCCAGCAGCTTCGACCAGAATGAGCAGTTCTTC
CASSFDQNEQFF
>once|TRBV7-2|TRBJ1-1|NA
TGTGCCAGCAGCTCCCAGGGCGACACTGAAGCTTTCTTT
CASSSQGDTEAFF
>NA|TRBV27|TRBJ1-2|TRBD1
TGTGCCAGCCACTCCCTGACAGGGCCCTATGGCTACACCTTC
CASHSLTGPYGYTF
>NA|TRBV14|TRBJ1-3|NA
TGTGCCAGCAGCCCCCTTGGGGGGGGAGTTTCTGGAAACACCATATATTTT
CASSPLGGGVSGNTIYF
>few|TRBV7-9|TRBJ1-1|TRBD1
TGTGCCAGCAGCGGACAGGGCGGAGCTTTCTTT
CASSGQGGAFF
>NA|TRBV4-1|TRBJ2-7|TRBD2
TGCGCCAGCAGCCATGGATGGGCGGGGGGCTACTCCTACGAGCAGTACTTC
CASSHGWAGGYSYEQYF
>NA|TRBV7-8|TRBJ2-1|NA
TGTGCCAGCAGCTTAGAAGCGGTCTCCTACAATGAGCAGTTCTTC
CASSLEAVSYNEQFF
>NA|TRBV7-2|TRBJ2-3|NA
TGTGCCAGCAGCCAGAGAGTAGCGGAGGGCACAGATACGCAGTATTTT
CASSQRVAEGTDTQYF
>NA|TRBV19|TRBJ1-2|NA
TGTGCCAGTAGTATAGCCCCGAACTATGGCTACACCTTC
CASSIAPNYGYTF
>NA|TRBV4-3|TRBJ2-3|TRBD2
TGCGCCAGCAGCCAAGACGGGACTAGCGGGAATATAGATACGCAGTATTTT
CASSQDGTSGNIDTQYF